This is a list of T cell receptor beta chains from one sample in a study of T cell responses to AZD1222 COVID-19 vaccine. TCRdb keeps only in-frame clones here, not all; method: immunoSEQ multiplex PCR. The sample lists 85,000 or so clones, 75% to 95% occurring once. The material sequenced was peripheral blood, taken 28 days after the second AZD1222 dose. These receptors came from an adult who received the AZD1222 COVID-19 vaccine. Each CDR3 is given with its conserved first and last residue. The order of the fields is J gene, V gene, D gene, clone size, CDR3 protein, CDR3 DNA. The D gene is left open where the match is weak. Not every row has a clone size; where given, it reads once, few, many or a size class.

TRBJ1-2 TRBV14 NA NA CASSLGTNYGYTF TGTGCCAGCAGCCTGGGCACTAACTATGGCTACACCTTC
TRBJ1-1 TRBV15 NA NA CATSRDYSSHTEAFF TGTGCCACCAGCAGAGATTATAGCAGCCACACTGAAGCTTTCTTT
TRBJ1-6 TRBV18 NA NA CASSQDKGNSPLHF TGTGCCAGCTCACAAGACAAGGGTAATTCACCCCTCCACTTT
TRBJ1-1 TRBV2 NA few CASRGNTEAFF TGTGCCAGCAGGGGGAACACTGAAGCTTTCTTT
TRBJ1-2 TRBV28 TRBD1 NA CASYGQGRNYGYTF TGTGCCAGTTATGGACAGGGAAGGAACTATGGCTACACCTTC
TRBJ1-2 TRBV27 NA NA CASSFQGSGFGYTF TGTGCCAGCAGTTTTCAGGGGAGCGGTTTCGGCTACACCTTC
TRBJ2-1 TRBV5-8 TRBD2 NA CASSSLAGGYNEQFF TGTGCCAGCAGCTCCCTAGCGGGGGGGTACAATGAGCAGTTCTTC
TRBJ1-4 TRBV2 NA NA CASSEITSEKLFF TGTGCCAGCAGTGAAATTACATCTGAAAAACTGTTTTTT
TRBJ1-5 TRBV11-2 NA NA CASSLGGGQPQHF TGTGCCAGCAGCTTAGGGGGCGGGCAGCCCCAGCATTTT
TRBJ1-6 TRBV24-1 NA NA CATSGDHNSPLHF TGTGCCACCAGTGGAGATCATAATTCACCCCTCCACTTT
TRBJ1-1 TRBV5-4 NA NA CASSFQVGGPGYDTEAFF TGTGCCAGCAGCTTTCAGGTGGGGGGGCCCGGATATGACACTGAAGCTTTCTTT
TRBJ1-5 TRBV30 NA once CAWRNQGLGNQPQHF TGTGCCTGGCGTAACCAGGGGTTAGGCAATCAGCCCCAGCATTTT
TRBJ1-2 TRBV2 NA NA CASSLGSVNYGYTF TGTGCCAGCTCCCTTGGATCGGTTAACTATGGCTACACCTTC
TRBJ1-4 TRBV10-3 TRBD1 NA CAISRGQDNEKLFF TGTGCCATCAGCCGCGGACAGGATAATGAAAAACTGTTTTTT
TRBJ2-2 TRBV2 TRBD2 NA CASTPWGTSGRAWNTGELFF TGTGCCAGCACCCCTTGGGGAACTAGCGGGAGGGCCTGGAACACCGGGGAGCTGTTTTTT
TRBJ1-6 TRBV2 NA once CASRELTGPNSPLHF TGTGCCAGCAGAGAGCTTACAGGGCCCAATTCACCCCTCCACTTT